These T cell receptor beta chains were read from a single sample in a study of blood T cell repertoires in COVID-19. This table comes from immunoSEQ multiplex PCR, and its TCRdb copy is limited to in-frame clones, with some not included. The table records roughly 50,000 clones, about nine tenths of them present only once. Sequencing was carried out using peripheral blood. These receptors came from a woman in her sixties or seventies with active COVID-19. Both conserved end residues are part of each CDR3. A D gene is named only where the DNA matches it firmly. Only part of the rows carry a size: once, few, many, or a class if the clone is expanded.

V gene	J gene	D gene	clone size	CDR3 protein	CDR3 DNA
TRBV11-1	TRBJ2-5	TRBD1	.	CASSPGTDKETQYF	TGTGCCAGCAGCCCCGGGACAGATAAAGAGACCCAGTACTTC
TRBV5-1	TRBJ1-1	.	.	CASSLQGGRVNTEAFF	TGCGCCAGCAGCTTACAGGGAGGGAGGGTGAACACTGAAGCTTTCTTT
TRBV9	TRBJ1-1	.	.	CASSVGAGSLNTEAFF	TGTGCCAGCAGCGTCGGAGCCGGCAGTCTGAACACTGAAGCTTTCTTT
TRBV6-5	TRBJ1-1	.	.	CASNGPFEAFF	TGTGCCAGCAATGGGCCCTTTGAAGCTTTCTTT
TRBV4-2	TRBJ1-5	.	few	CASSLERAGQPQHF	TGTGCCAGCAGCCTCGAGCGGGCTGGTCAGCCCCAGCATTTT
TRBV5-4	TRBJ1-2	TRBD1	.	CASSRQGAIGYTF	TGTGCCAGCAGCCGACAGGGGGCAATTGGCTACACCTTC
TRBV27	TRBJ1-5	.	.	CASSLRRVGQPQHF	TGTGCCAGCAGTTTAAGGAGGGTAGGTCAGCCCCAGCATTTT
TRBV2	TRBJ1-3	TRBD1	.	CASSRDSSSGNTIYF	TGTGCCAGCAGCCGGGACAGCTCCTCTGGAAACACCATATATTTT
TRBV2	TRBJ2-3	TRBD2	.	CASSRLAGGSDTQYF	TGTGCCAGCAGCCGACTAGCGGGGGGGTCAGATACGCAGTATTTT
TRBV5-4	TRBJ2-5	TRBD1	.	CASTQGVRETQYF	TGTGCCAGTACACAGGGGGTAAGAGAGACCCAGTACTTC
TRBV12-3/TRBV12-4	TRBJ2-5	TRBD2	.	CASSSRGEETQYF	TGTGCCAGCAGTAGCCGGGGGGAAGAGACCCAGTACTTC
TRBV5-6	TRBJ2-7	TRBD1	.	CASSLGDREAYEQYF	TGTGCCAGCAGCTTGGGGGACAGGGAGGCTTACGAGCAGTACTTC
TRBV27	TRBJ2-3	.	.	CASSLATAEDTQYF	TGTGCCAGCAGTTTGGCAACAGCAGAAGATACGCAGTATTTT
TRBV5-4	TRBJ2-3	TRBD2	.	CASSLGPAGGYPDTQYF	TGTGCCAGCAGCTTGGGTCCGGCGGGGGGCTATCCCGATACGCAGTATTTT
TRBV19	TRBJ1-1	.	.	CASTGGNDLTEAFF	TGTGCCAGTACGGGGGGGAATGATCTCACTGAAGCTTTCTTT
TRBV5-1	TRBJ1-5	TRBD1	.	CASSLSGGSNQPQHF	TGCGCCAGCAGCTTGTCAGGGGGAAGCAATCAGCCCCAGCATTTT
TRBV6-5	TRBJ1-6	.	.	CASSTSQTPSALHF	TGTGCCAGCAGTACCTCCCAGACACCCTCGGCCCTCCACTTT
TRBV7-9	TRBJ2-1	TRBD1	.	CASSALTGQGNNEQFF	TGTGCCAGCAGCGCATTAACGGGACAGGGCAACAATGAGCAGTTCTTC
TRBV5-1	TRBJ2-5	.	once	CASSFQGQNQETQYF	TGCGCCAGCAGCTTCCAGGGGCAGAATCAGGAGACCCAGTACTTC
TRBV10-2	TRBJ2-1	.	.	CASSGEVAYNEQFF	TGCGCCAGCAGTGGAGAGGTAGCCTACAATGAGCAGTTCTTC
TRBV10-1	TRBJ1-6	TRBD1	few	CATAQGGNSPLHF	TGCGCCACCGCCCAGGGGGGAAATTCACCCCTCCACTTT